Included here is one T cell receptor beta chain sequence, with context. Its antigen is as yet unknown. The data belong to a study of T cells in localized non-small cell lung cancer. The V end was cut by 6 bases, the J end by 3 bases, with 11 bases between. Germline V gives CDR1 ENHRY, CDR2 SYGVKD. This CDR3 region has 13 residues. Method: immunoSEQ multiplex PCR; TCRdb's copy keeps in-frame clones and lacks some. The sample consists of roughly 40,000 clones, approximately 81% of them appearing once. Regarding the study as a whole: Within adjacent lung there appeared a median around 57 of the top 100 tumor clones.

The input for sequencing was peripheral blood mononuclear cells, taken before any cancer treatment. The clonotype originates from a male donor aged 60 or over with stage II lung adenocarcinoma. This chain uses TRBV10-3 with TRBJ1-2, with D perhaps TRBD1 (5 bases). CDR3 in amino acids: CAIRGGDYYGYTF. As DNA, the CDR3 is TGTGCCATCAGGGGGGGAGATTACTATGGCTACACCTTC.